Shown below are 4 T cell receptor beta chains from a single sample sequenced in a study of OX40 agonist ivuxolimab in advanced cancers. The data were produced by immunoSEQ multiplex PCR, yet TCRdb's version contains in-frame clones alone and is incomplete. The sample lists some 150,000 clones; around 93% were seen once. This material consisted of CD4+ or CD8+ T cells sorted from blood, taken in a trial of the OX40 agonist ivuxolimab. These receptor sequences come from an adult with an advanced solid tumor such as melanoma, head and neck, liver or kidney cancer.

The rearrangement joins TRBV29-1 to TRBJ2-1, with 9 bases matching TRBD2. J gave up 8 bases and V 4 bases, and 6 bases lay outside the gene matches. Germline loops: CDR1 SQVTM, CDR2 ANQGSEA. The CDR3 covers 13 residues. CDR3 sequence reads: CSVGSGGGDEQFF. CDR3 sequence (DNA): TGCAGCGTTGGTAGCGGGGGAGGGGATGAGCAGTTCTTC.

The CDR3: CASSRAGTSGGYEQYF. The CDR3 DNA sequence: TGTGCCAGCTCTCGCGCCGGGACTAGCGGGGGATACGAGCAGTACTTC. This rearrangement joins TRBV18 to TRBJ2-5; 14 bases align to TRBD2. The J call may be in error: the DNA end matches TRBJ2-7 better. CDR1 and CDR2 (germline): KGHSH, LQKENI. The CDR3 is 16 residues long.

The chain combines TRBV15 with TRBJ1-1, with TRBD1 as a possible D gene (6 bases). CDR1 LNHNV and CDR2 YYDKDF come from the germline V gene (reference sequence). The CDR3 extends over 13 amino acids. V dropped 5 bases and J dropped 11 bases, with 18 bases sitting between them. CDR3: CATSLQGGDKAFF. CDR3 nucleotides: TGTGCCACCAGCCTACAGGGTGGGGATAAGGCTTTCTTT.

The chain links TRBV5-6 to TRBJ1-4, with D possibly matching TRBD1 (5 bases). The V end was cut by 1 base, the J end by 7 bases, with 11 bases between. CDR3 length equals 14 residues. Per the germline V gene, CDR1 is SGHDT and CDR2 is YYEEEE. Written as DNA, the CDR3 is TGTGCCAGCAGCTTGAAAGGGGCCGGTGAAAAACTGTTTTTT. It yields the protein CASSLKGAGEKLFF.